The 16 T cell receptor beta chains in this list originate from one sample, sequenced in a study of Ad26.COV2.S vaccination and SARS-CoV-2 variants. The table came from immunoSEQ multiplex PCR; TCRdb's copy has only in-frame clones and leaves some out. The table has roughly 500,000 clones, around 90% seen once. Stated treatment: some 20 received Ad26.COV2.S at low or high dose, single or two shots; about 5 received placebo; per-sample allocation not given. Collection of samples fell on day 63 after the first vaccine or placebo injection. Sequences were derived from peripheral blood, sampled in a trial of Ad26.COV2.S vaccine versus placebo. The receptors here all came from a person aged 18-65 years who received the Ad26.COV2.S COVID-19 vaccine or a placebo.

This chain uses TRBV6-5 with TRBJ2-3; possible D gene TRBD2, 6 bases. V was cut by 4 bases and J by 5 bases, with 13 bases left in between. There are 14 residues in the CDR3. Germline V lookup: CDR1 MNHEY, CDR2 SVGAGI. CDR3 bases: TGTGCCAGCAGTTTGGGACTGCGAGAAGATACGCAGTATTTT. It encodes CASSLGLREDTQYF.

This clone was counted a few times. This rearrangement joins TRBV3-1 (or the pseudogene TRBV3-2) to TRBJ2-1, with 11 positions matching TRBD1. CDR1 is LGHDT and CDR2 is YNNKEL in the germline V gene (reference sequence). The CDR3 has 15 residues. Germline trimming cut 4 bases from V and 3 bases from J; bases unmatched to any gene: 2. CDR3 loop: CASSPGTGGYNEQFF. DNA of the CDR3: TGTGCCAGCAGCCCCGGGACAGGGGGCTACAATGAGCAGTTCTTC.

The V gene is TRBV6-5, the J gene TRBJ1-4, with D uncertain. CDR3 length equals 15 residues. Trimming pared 5 bases from V and 0 bases from J, leaving 10 bases between. Germline V gene sequence: CDR1 MNHEY, CDR2 SVGAGI. The CDR3 coding sequence is TGTGCCAGCAGTCGAGGACCCGCAACTAATGAAAAACTGTTTTTT. Its protein is CASSRGPATNEKLFF.

The CDR3 sequence: CASSVGGKGQGYGYTF. The CDR3, as DNA: TGTGCCAGCAGCGTAGGAGGCAAGGGACAGGGGTATGGCTACACCTTC. The V gene is TRBV9, the J gene TRBJ1-2, with 10 bases fitting TRBD1. With 0 bases clipped from V and 5 bases from J, the junction kept 7 bases outside the gene matches. Germline lookup yields CDR1 SGDLS and CDR2 YYNGEE. This CDR3 contains 16 residues.

The rearrangement links TRBV28 to TRBJ2-1; D perhaps matches TRBD1 (5 bases). The CDR3 covers 14 residues. Germline V lookup: CDR1 MDHEN, CDR2 SYDVKM. The V end lost 6 bases, the J end lost 4 bases, and 13 bases lay between the germline ends. The CDR3 is CASRIGAGYNEQFF. DNA for the CDR3: TGTGCCAGCAGAATAGGGGCTGGGTACAATGAGCAGTTCTTC.

The chain recombines TRBV11-2 with TRBJ1-5; 9 bases agree with TRBD1. Germline V gives CDR1 SGHAT, CDR2 FQNNGV. The trim removed 5 bases at V and 10 bases at J, leaving 12 bases unmatched. This CDR3 has 15 amino acids. The CDR3 DNA reads as TGTGCCAGCAGCCCGGGACAGGGCTTGGATTCCCCCCAGCATTTT. It yields the protein CASSPGQGLDSPQHF.

The chain combines TRBV7-2 with TRBJ2-1, with 9 bases matching TRBD1. V lost 3 bases, J lost 8 bases, and 11 bases stayed unmatched. There are 16 residues in the CDR3. Germline-derived CDR1 and CDR2 are SGHTA and FQGNSA. The CDR3 is CASSLGWAGQGYEQFF. Here the CDR3 DNA reads TGTGCCAGCAGCTTGGGCTGGGCGGGACAGGGATATGAGCAGTTCTTC.

The genes are TRBV7-9 and TRBJ1-6, with D unclear. V shed 6 bases and J shed 7 bases, with 7 bases lying between them. Germline values: CDR1 SEHNR, CDR2 FQNEAQ (reference sequence). This CDR3 spans 12 amino acids. CDR3 in amino acids: CASREGNSPLHF. The DNA of the CDR3 is TGTGCCAGCAGAGAGGGAAATTCACCCCTCCACTTT.

V is TRBV28 and J is TRBJ1-5; 7 positions match TRBD1. This CDR3 region has 16 residues. Germline lookup yields CDR1 MDHEN and CDR2 SYDVKM. V lost 7 bases, J lost 3 bases, and 12 bases stayed unmatched. The CDR3 protein is CASTKTGIGINQPQHF. The CDR3 DNA reads TGTGCCAGCACCAAGACAGGGATCGGAATCAATCAGCCCCAGCATTTT.

This clone has just one count. The chain couples TRBV4-2 to TRBJ2-4; D uncertain. The CDR3 sequence is 14 residues long. Germline CDR1 reads LGHNA; CDR2 reads YNFKEQ. Trimming took off 0 bases at V and 10 bases at J, with 13 bases between the two ends. The CDR3 DNA is TGTGCCAGCAGCCAAGATCCCGCAACCCCAATTCAGTACTTC. The encoded protein is CASSQDPATPIQYF.

This clone appeared a few times. This chain connects TRBV6-5 to TRBJ2-7, with TRBD1 matching 10 bases. Per the germline V gene, CDR1 is MNHEY and CDR2 is SVGAGI. V lost 5 bases, J lost 3 bases, and 1 base stayed unmatched. The CDR3 sequence is 13 residues long. CDR3 amino acids: CASSRDRGYEQYF. DNA of the CDR3: TGTGCCAGCAGTAGGGACAGGGGCTACGAGCAGTACTTC.

This chain uses TRBV27 with TRBJ2-2; TRBD2 matches 9 bases. This CDR3 spans 16 amino acids. Unmatched junction bases numbered 4, after V lost 1 base and J lost 4 bases. In germline, CDR1 is MNHEY, CDR2 SMNVEV (reference sequence). CDR3 protein: CASSLLPSGITGELFF. DNA of the CDR3: TGTGCCAGCAGTTTATTGCCTAGCGGGATCACCGGGGAGCTGTTTTTT.

The rearrangement links TRBV19 to TRBJ1-1; possible D gene TRBD1, 6 bases. The CDR3 runs 13 residues. V was cut by 6 bases and J by 6 bases, with 14 bases left in between. Germline V gene data show CDR1 as LNHDA and CDR2 as SQIVND (reference sequence). The DNA of the CDR3 is TGTGCCAGTAGGGGGGGGCTGAGCCCTGAAGCTTTCTTT. Amino acids: CASRGGLSPEAFF. The full variable domain, in which reference TRBV19 and TRBJ1-1 provide the parts outside the CDR3, is DGGITQSPKYLFRKEGQNVTLSCEQNLNHDAMYWYRQDPGQGLRLIYYSQIVNDFQKGDIAEGYSVSREKKESFPLTVTSAQKNPTAFYLCASRGGLSPEAFFGQGTRLTVV.

The genes are TRBV5-6 and TRBJ1-2; TRBD1 aligns across 8 bases. The CDR3 runs 14 residues. Germline CDR1 and CDR2: SGHDT and YYEEEE. Germline trimming cut 7 bases from V and 1 base from J; bases unmatched to any gene: 6. CDR3 DNA sequence: TGTGCCAGCGCCAGGGACAGGTTTAACTATGGCTACACCTTC. Translation gives CASARDRFNYGYTF.

V usage is TRBV10-3 and J usage is TRBJ2-7; tentatively, D is TRBD1 (5 bases). CDR3 length: 13 amino acids. The germline V gene has CDR1 ENHRY and CDR2 SYGVKD. V was clipped by 7 bases and J by 2 bases, with 12 bases between them. The DNA of the CDR3 is TGTGCCATCACCGACAAGGGGCCCTACGAGCAGTACTTC. Its protein product is CAITDKGPYEQYF.

The chain links TRBV5-1 to TRBJ2-3; D is ambiguous. CDR1 and CDR2 from the germline V gene are SGHRS and YFSETQ. With 4 bases removed from V and 2 bases from J, the gap between germline ends came to 14 bases. This CDR3 region has 15 residues. This CDR3 is CASSRDTVNTDTQYF. The CDR3, as DNA: TGCGCCAGCAGCCGTGATACCGTCAACACAGATACGCAGTATTTT.